The entry that follows covers one T cell receptor beta chain sequence. The target antigen is unknown. It may be a read error: a sequence one base away is much more abundant. The conserved final phenylalanine or tryptophan is absent from the CDR3, which likely points to a read error. The CDR3 is 18 residues long. V lost 5 bases, J lost 0 bases, and 23 bases lay in between. Germline V gene lookup returns CDR1 SGHTA and CDR2 FQGNSA. TCRdb itself ran the reads through MiXCR, one entry per CDR3 protein. The sample consists of about 310,000 distinct CDR3 sequences, 25% of them appearing once. The sample is drawn from a study of T cell repertoires in cytomegalovirus infection. Across the study: Use of recently identified HLA-C-restricted and well-studied HLA-B-restricted CMV epitopes was part of the study. Evidence of both CMV infection and a matching HLA type came from public TCR beta signatures.

The study, taken as a whole, reports: The response measured ex vivo was dominated by TCR beta clonotypes (HLA-C-restricted and CMV-specific).

The specimen was cultured PBMCs, collected from culture after CMV antigen stimulation. The clonotype originates from a human donor in good health (CMV status not recorded). Some clones in this sample may be carry-over from other donors' samples. V and J are TRBV7-2 and TRBJ2-7, with D possibly TRBD2 on 6 matching bases. DNA for the CDR3: TGTGCCAGCAGCGTGACTAGAAGCATACCTAGTAGCTCCTACGAGCAGTACTTG. As protein: CASSVTRSIPSSSYEQYL.